The 24 T cell receptor beta chains below all came from one sample that was sequenced in a study of shared clonotypes between healthy human individuals. Using immunoSEQ multiplex PCR, the repertoire was profiled, and TCRdb retains in-frame clones only, with some absent. This table holds roughly 1,000,000 clones, around 82% found once. The specimen was memory CD4+ T cells from PBMCs. The sample's subset: CD45RA-negative fraction. All receptors derive from a man aged 18 to 35 in good health. Some clones in this sample may be carry-over from other donors' samples.

V gene TRBV2 combines with J gene TRBJ1-5, with a weak D call TRBD1 (6 bases). The CDR3 loop spans 14 amino acids. Germline loops: CDR1 SNHLY, CDR2 FYNNEI. Trimming shortened V by 4 bases and J by 9 bases, and 16 bases separated the two germline ends. Here the CDR3 DNA reads TGTGCCAGCAGTGTCCGGGACACTTATCCGCCCCAGCATTTT. Translating gives CASSVRDTYPPQHF.

This clone was counted a single time. The chain links TRBV5-1 to TRBJ2-5; possibly TRBD1 for D (6 bases). Trimming left V 4 bases short and J 0 bases short, with 10 bases between. The CDR3 extends over 14 amino acids. CDR1 and CDR2 (germline): SGHRS, YFSETQ. The CDR3 is CASSGGRYQETQYF. The CDR3 nucleotides are TGCGCCAGCAGCGGGGGCAGGTACCAAGAGACCCAGTACTTC.

This chain joins TRBV6-5 and TRBJ1-1; no clear D. The germline V gene encodes CDR1 MNHEY and CDR2 SVGAGI. The CDR3 runs to 13 residues. V lost 2 bases and J lost 4, with 8 bases in between. The CDR3 DNA follows: TGTGCCAGCAGTTACCCTCAAAGCACTGAAGCTTTCTTT. Amino acids: CASSYPQSTEAFF.

The genes are TRBV6-1 and TRBJ1-2, with D possibly being TRBD1 (5 bases). Germline-derived CDR1 and CDR2 are MNHNS and SASEGT. The CDR3 covers 14 residues. V was cut by 3 bases and J by 7 bases, with 15 bases left in between. In nucleotides, the CDR3 is TGTGCCAGCAGTGATACAAGGGGCAGAGTTGGCTACACCTTC. Translated: CASSDTRGRVGYTF.

The rearrangement joins TRBV10-3 to TRBJ1-1; TRBD1 is a possible D gene (6 bases). The CDR3 consists of 14 residues. The V gene's germline CDR1 is ENHRY and CDR2 SYGVKD. Trimming pared 6 bases from V and 3 bases from J, leaving 14 bases between. For the CDR3, the DNA is TGTGCCATCAGGTTTTCGAGGGGGGACACTGAAGCTTTCTTT. Amino acid sequence: CAIRFSRGDTEAFF.

In its sample, this clone was seen many times. V is TRBV18 and J is TRBJ2-7; D ambiguous. V shed 3 bases and J shed 3 bases, with 6 bases lying between them. The CDR3 has 12 amino acids. Germline CDR1 is KGHSH and CDR2 is LQKENI. The CDR3 region is CASSPALYEQYF. The CDR3 DNA reads as TGTGCCAGCTCACCCGCTCTCTACGAGCAGTACTTC. Filled out from reference TRBV18 and TRBJ2-7, the complete variable domain reads NAGVMQNPRHLVRRRGQEARLRCSPMKGHSHVYWYRQLPEEGLKFMVYLQKENIIDESGMPKERFSAEFPKEGPSILRIQQVVRGDSAAYFCASSPALYEQYFGPGTRLTVT.

J is TRBJ2-7 and V is TRBV5-4; D possibly corresponds to TRBD2 (5 bases). V lost 3 bases, J lost 3 bases, and 16 bases lay in between. This CDR3 is built from 15 residues. Germline loops: CDR1 SGHNT, CDR2 YYREEE (reference sequence). CDR3 coding DNA: TGTGCCAGCAGCTACGTCTTCCGGGGAGTCTACGAGCAGTACTTC. It encodes CASSYVFRGVYEQYF.

V and J are TRBV7-8 and TRBJ1-5; 9 bases align to TRBD1. Looked up from germline, CDR1 is SGHVS and CDR2 is FQNEAQ. The V gene end was trimmed by 1 base and the J gene end by 2 bases; junction bases not matched to a gene: 6. The CDR3 sequence is 17 residues long. The CDR3 reads CASSLGVTGGGNQPQHF. In DNA, the CDR3 is TGTGCCAGCAGCTTAGGGGTGACAGGGGGTGGCAATCAGCCCCAGCATTTT.

This clone turned up a few times. CDR3 loop: CASSLGTGNNSPLHF. The DNA for the CDR3 is TGTGCCAGCAGCTTAGGGACAGGGAATAATTCACCCCTCCACTTT. The chain couples TRBV7-2 to TRBJ1-6, with 8 bases identical to TRBD1. Germline values: CDR1 SGHTA, CDR2 FQGNSA. This CDR3 has 15 residues. The junction had 1 base not matched to a gene; V was cut back by 1 base and J by 5 bases.

The chain uses TRBV5-6 and TRBJ2-1, with 12 bases identical to TRBD2. With 5 bases clipped from V and 2 bases from J, the junction kept 8 bases outside the gene matches. CDR3 length equals 17 residues. Germline V gene sequence: CDR1 SGHDT, CDR2 YYEEEE. CDR3 in amino acids: CASRVGLAGGAYNEQFF. The CDR3 DNA is TGTGCCAGCAGGGTCGGGCTAGCGGGAGGGGCCTACAATGAGCAGTTCTTC.

V is TRBV29-1 and J is TRBJ1-2; the match to TRBD1 covers 10 bases. This CDR3 spans 13 amino acids. In germline, CDR1 is SQVTM, CDR2 ANQGSEA. The trim removed 7 bases at V and 4 bases at J, leaving 6 bases unmatched. The CDR3 region is CSASRDRGYGYTF. The CDR3 bases are TGCAGCGCCTCTCGGGACAGGGGCTATGGCTACACCTTC.

A remark on this clone: This could be a read error, since a much larger clone is one nucleotide away. This CDR3 is also generated by other DNA sequences in the sample. J is TRBJ1-1 and V is TRBV20-1, with D uncertain. Germline CDR1 DFQATT, CDR2 SNEGSKA (reference sequence). Trimming removed 6 bases from V and 1 base from J, with 6 bases in between. The CDR3 length is 11 residues. CDR3 nucleotide sequence: TGCAGTGCGGTCCCGAACACTGAAGCTTTCTTT. Translation gives CSAVPNTEAFF.

The V call is TRBV14, the J call TRBJ2-3; D remains ambiguous. V was trimmed by 1 base and J by 2 bases, leaving 13 bases between them. This CDR3 is built from 16 residues. Germline V lookup: CDR1 SGHDN, CDR2 FVKESK. The CDR3 sequence: CASSQALGPDTDTQYF. The CDR3, as DNA: TGTGCCAGCAGCCAAGCATTAGGCCCTGACACAGATACGCAGTATTTT.

This clone was observed a handful of times. V gene TRBV7-9 combines with J gene TRBJ1-2; D is perhaps TRBD1 (5 bases). The CDR3 sequence is 13 residues long. Trimming cost V 7 bases and J 6 bases, with 15 bases left between them. Germline CDR1 reads SEHNR; CDR2 reads FQNEAQ (reference sequence). The CDR3 nucleotides read TGTGCCAGCACCCTCCCAGGGAGGGATGGCTACACCTTC. This translates into CASTLPGRDGYTF.

The rearrangement links TRBV29-1 to TRBJ2-5; TRBD2 aligns across 13 bases. The end of the DNA aligns better with TRBJ2-7, so the J call may be wrong. Germline V gives CDR1 SQVTM, CDR2 ANQGSEA. The CDR3 extends over 19 amino acids. This chain's CDR3 is CSVRLTRLAGGPPTGEQYF. CDR3 bases: TGCAGCGTCCGATTGACCAGACTAGCGGGAGGACCTCCTACGGGCGAGCAGTACTTC.

The chain combines TRBV30 with TRBJ2-7; TRBD2 is a possible D gene (6 bases). This CDR3 is 14 amino acids long. The V and J ends lost 3 bases and 3 bases respectively, with 15 bases between them. Germline V lookup: CDR1 GTSNPN, CDR2 SVGIG (reference sequence). CDR3 DNA: TGTGCCTGGAGGTTTTCGGGAGCGGACTACGAGCAGTACTTC. Protein: CAWRFSGADYEQYF. Based on the CDR3 plus reference TRBV30 and TRBJ2-7, the full variable domain is SQTIHQWPATLVQPVGSPLSLECTVEGTSNPNLYWYRQAAGRGLQLLFYSVGIGQISSEVPQNLSASRPQDRQFILSSKKLLLSDSGFYLCAWRFSGADYEQYFGPGTRLTVT.

Concerning this clone itself: The sample holds other DNA sequences that translate to the same CDR3. The gene calls are TRBV18 and TRBJ1-2, with D tentatively TRBD1 (5 bases). V gave up 5 bases and J gave up 3 bases, with 10 bases separating them. The CDR3 is made up of 13 amino acids. CDR1 is KGHSH and CDR2 is LQKENI in the germline V gene. CDR3 in amino acids: CASSDDRDYGYTF. For the CDR3, the DNA is TGTGCCAGCTCAGATGACAGAGACTATGGCTACACCTTC.

The gene calls are TRBV5-1 and TRBJ2-3; no clear D gene. CDR1 is SGHRS, CDR2 YFSETQ, per germline. The CDR3 is made up of 14 amino acids. Trimming stripped 0 bases from V and 2 bases from J, with 7 bases between. CDR3 bases: TGCGCCAGCAGCTTGGGCCGGTTCACAGATACGCAGTATTTT. Its translation is CASSLGRFTDTQYF.

Worth noting for this clone: Germline and junction disagree at one end, which may indicate a read error. CDR3 DNA: TGTGCCCGCAGCTTGGGGGGGAGGGCCCGAAGCGTGGGCATTCAGTACTTC. Amino acid sequence: CARSLGGRARSVGIQYF. The chain recombines TRBV5-6 with TRBJ2-4; 7 bases line up with TRBD2. Germline V gene data show CDR1 as SGHDT and CDR2 as YYEEEE. The CDR3 is made up of 17 amino acids.

This chain joins TRBV29-1 and TRBJ2-1, with a possible D match to TRBD2 (5 bases). CDR3 length: 12 amino acids. V shed 5 bases and J shed 3 bases, with 8 bases lying between them. The germline V gene encodes CDR1 SQVTM and CDR2 ANQGSEA. The CDR3 is CSVREGYNEQFF. CDR3 DNA: TGCAGCGTTCGTGAGGGCTACAATGAGCAGTTCTTC.

The chain joins TRBV4-1 to TRBJ1-2; TRBD1 agrees at 10 bases. The CDR3 extends over 15 amino acids. Germline V CDR1 and CDR2: MGHRA, YSYEKL. The V gene end was trimmed by 3 bases and the J gene end by 3 bases; junction bases not matched to a gene: 4. For the CDR3, the DNA is TGCGCCAGCAGCCAGGGGGACAGGGGACACTATGGCTACACCTTC. Protein sequence: CASSQGDRGHYGYTF.

The chain joins TRBV5-1 to TRBJ2-3; a weak D match, TRBD1 (6 bases). With 4 bases removed from V and 4 bases from J, the gap between germline ends came to 13 bases. This CDR3 contains 14 residues. Germline assignment: CDR1 SGHRS and CDR2 YFSETQ. The CDR3 loop reads CASSDPQGPDTQYF. CDR3 nucleotides: TGCGCCAGCAGCGACCCCCAGGGGCCAGATACGCAGTATTTT.

This clone came up once. This chain uses TRBV4-2 with TRBJ2-7; D may correspond to TRBD1 or TRBD2 (6 bases each). Germline V gene sequence: CDR1 LGHNA, CDR2 YNFKEQ. V dropped 3 bases and J dropped 4 bases, with 19 bases sitting between them. The CDR3 has 16 amino acids. CDR3 sequence (DNA): TGTGCCAGCAGCCAGGGGGCGGGACTCAATTTATACGAGCAGTACTTC. The encoded protein is CASSQGAGLNLYEQYF.

With respect to this clone: Other DNA sequences within the sample encode an identical CDR3. The V call is TRBV11-2, the J call TRBJ1-2; 8 nucleotides line up with TRBD1. Germline V lookup: CDR1 SGHAT, CDR2 FQNNGV. Germline trimming cut 5 bases from V and 3 bases from J; bases unmatched to any gene: 2. The CDR3 contains 13 residues. As DNA, the CDR3 is TGTGCCAGCAGCCCGGACAGGGACTATGGCTACACCTTC. It is translated as CASSPDRDYGYTF.